The 29 T cell receptor beta chains in this list originate from one sample, sequenced in a study of T cell repertoires in cytomegalovirus infection. One entry per CDR3 protein, called by TCRdb with MiXCR from the reads. Of a few hundred thousand distinct CDR3 sequences listed, roughly 34% are singletons. Their target antigens are unknown. Specimen: cultured PBMCs, collected from culture after CMV antigen stimulation. Source of these receptors: a human donor in good health (CMV status not recorded). Some clones in this sample may be carry-over from other donors' samples.

The CDR3 here is CASSPEGLAGVKQFF. The CDR3 DNA reads as TGTGCCAGCAGCCCAGAGGGTCTAGCGGGAGTGAAGCAGTTCTTC. The chain is built from TRBV7-2 and TRBJ2-1, with 10 bases fitting TRBD2. The CDR3 spans 15 residues. Germline V CDR1 and CDR2: SGHTA, FQGNSA. V dropped 5 bases and J dropped 11; count of bases not matched to a gene: 12.

This clonotype has a handful of counts. CDR3 DNA: TGTGCCACCAGCTCGACAACATTCGGTGAAAAACTGTTTTTT. It specifies CATSSTTFGEKLFF. The chain employs TRBV15 and TRBJ1-4; D ambiguous. V dropped 5 bases and J dropped 7 bases, with 14 bases sitting between them. CDR1 is LNHNV and CDR2 is YYDKDF in the germline V gene (reference sequence). CDR3 length equals 14 residues.

The J gene is TRBJ2-5, the V gene TRBV6-2 or TRBV6-3; no clear D gene. Germline values: CDR1 MNHEY, CDR2 SVGEGT. This CDR3 spans 12 amino acids. V lost 6 bases and J 5 bases, leaving 10 bases between the germline ends. CDR3 bases: TGTGCCAGCAGCCAGATTGCGGAGACCCAGTACTTC. Translating gives CASSQIAETQYF.

This chain uses TRBV5-1 with TRBJ2-3; 14 bases line up with TRBD2. Germline assignment: CDR1 SGHRS and CDR2 YFSETQ. The junction had 10 bases not matched to a gene; V was cut back by 3 bases and J by 1 base. CDR3 length: 19 amino acids. CDR3 in amino acids: CASSSGTSGRRFGTDTQYF. Written as DNA, the CDR3 is TGCGCCAGCAGCTCCGGGACTAGCGGGAGACGATTCGGCACAGATACGCAGTATTTT.

This clonotype was observed a few times. The J gene is TRBJ2-3, the V gene TRBV6-1; D ambiguous. Trimming shortened V by 4 bases and J by 0 bases, and 5 bases separated the two germline ends. This CDR3 region has 13 residues. Germline CDR1 reads MNHNS; CDR2 reads SASEGT. CDR3 nucleotides: TGTGCCAGCAGTGGGGCCAGCACAGATACGCAGTATTTT. Protein: CASSGASTDTQYF.

This clonotype has just a few counts. The chain couples TRBV12-3 or TRBV12-4 to TRBJ1-2; 7 bases fit TRBD1. The CDR3 is made up of 13 amino acids. V dropped 5 bases and J dropped 5; count of bases not matched to a gene: 5. DNA of the CDR3: TGTGCCAGCAGTATGCCAGGGGGGTATGGCTACACCTTC. Amino acid sequence: CASSMPGGYGYTF.

This clonotype was detected a few times. V and J are TRBV6-2 or TRBV6-3 and TRBJ2-5, with 14 positions matching TRBD2. The CDR3 contains 16 residues. The germline V gene has CDR1 MNHEY and CDR2 SVGEGT. After removal of 8 bases from V and 5 bases from J, the junction contained 10 bases not matched to a gene. The chain's CDR3 is CASEGLAGDEPETQYF. The DNA for the CDR3 is TGTGCCAGCGAGGGACTAGCGGGAGACGAGCCGGAGACCCAGTACTTC.

This clonotype was picked up a small number of times. V usage is TRBV27 and J usage is TRBJ2-2; 12 nucleotides align to TRBD2. The length of the CDR3 is 19 residues. Looked up from germline, CDR1 is MNHEY and CDR2 is SMNVEV (reference sequence). Trimming cost V 5 bases and J 0 bases; bases outside gene matches: 10. CDR3 in amino acids: CASSPRLAGELSNTGELFF. The DNA of the CDR3 is TGTGCCAGCAGTCCGCGACTAGCGGGAGAACTATCGAACACCGGGGAGCTGTTTTTT.

This clonotype was recorded a few times. This chain connects TRBV19 to TRBJ1-4, with D maybe TRBD1 (6 bases). V lost 7 bases, J lost 5 bases, and 14 bases lay in between. CDR1 and CDR2 (germline): LNHDA, SQIVND (reference sequence). There are 14 residues in the CDR3. CDR3 residues: CASTSGQPNEKLFF. CDR3 nucleotides: TGTGCCAGTACTTCCGGACAGCCAAATGAAAAACTGTTTTTT.

The chain carries TRBV20-1 and TRBJ2-3; 9 nucleotides agree with TRBD2. The CDR3 sequence is 14 residues long. Germline V gene lookup returns CDR1 DFQATT and CDR2 SNEGSKA (reference sequence). V was clipped by 5 bases and J by 3 bases; unmatched bases: 6. CDR3 nucleotide sequence: TGCAGTGCTTCCGGGACTAGCCGTACAGATACGCAGTATTTT. As protein: CSASGTSRTDTQYF.

This chain connects TRBV24-1 to TRBJ2-5, with D unclear. V was pared by 9 bases and J by 3 bases, with 19 bases between. Germline V gene lookup returns CDR1 KGHDR and CDR2 SFDVKD. The CDR3 contains 15 residues. This CDR3 is CATPPHLGEEETQYF. The CDR3 DNA is TGTGCCACCCCACCTCATCTCGGTGAGGAAGAGACCCAGTACTTC.

The chain combines TRBV30 with TRBJ2-4; D remains unclear. CDR3 length equals 15 residues. The V end was cut by 4 bases, the J end by 0 bases, with 13 bases between. Looked up from germline, CDR1 is GTSNPN and CDR2 is SVGIG (reference sequence). Here the CDR3 DNA reads TGTGCCTGGAAACCGAACTTTTTAGCCAAAAACATTCAGTACTTC. It translates to CAWKPNFLAKNIQYF.

The rearrangement joins TRBV12-3 or TRBV12-4 to TRBJ1-5; D is unclear. V dropped 5 bases and J dropped 3 bases, with 11 bases sitting between them. The CDR3 is 14 residues long. CDR3 residues: CASSRQGINQPQHF. CDR3 DNA sequence: TGTGCCAGCAGTCGACAAGGAATCAATCAGCCCCAGCATTTT.

This clonotype was recorded a few times. This chain connects TRBV7-2 to TRBJ2-3, with D possibly TRBD2 on 5 matching bases. The CDR3 totals 15 residues. Trimming removed 7 bases from V and 1 base from J, with 15 bases in between. CDR1 SGHTA and CDR2 FQGNSA come from the germline V gene. CDR3 sequence reads: CASTSSGLRTDTQYF. In DNA form, the CDR3 reads TGTGCCAGCACGTCAAGCGGATTACGCACAGATACGCAGTATTTT.

In its sample, this clonotype was seen a few times. The rearrangement joins TRBV5-4 to TRBJ2-1; 11 bases map to TRBD2. After removal of 5 bases from V and 8 bases from J, the junction contained 6 bases not matched to a gene. The CDR3 totals 14 residues. Germline V gene sequence: CDR1 SGHNT, CDR2 YYREEE (reference sequence). CDR3 sequence (DNA): TGTGCCAGCAGATATAGCGGGGGGGCCTATGAGCAGTTCTTC. It is translated as CASRYSGGAYEQFF.

This clonotype was counted a few times. This chain connects TRBV28 to TRBJ2-7, with a weak D call TRBD1 (8 bases). Germline CDR1 reads MDHEN; CDR2 reads SYDVKM. This CDR3 contains 14 residues. V was pared by 6 bases and J by 5 bases, with 17 bases between. CDR3 DNA sequence: TGTGCCAGCAGGAAACAGGGGGGAGGGGACGAGCAGTACTTC. This codes for CASRKQGGGDEQYF.

This clonotype was detected a few times. The chain joins TRBV20-1 to TRBJ1-5; D not resolved. The V gene's germline CDR1 is DFQATT and CDR2 SNEGSKA (reference sequence). The CDR3 spans 14 residues. V was trimmed by 0 bases and J by 7 bases, leaving 13 bases between them. The chain's CDR3 is CSARDERASQPQHF. Here the CDR3 DNA reads TGCAGTGCTAGAGATGAGAGGGCCAGCCAGCCCCAGCATTTT.

This clonotype was seen more than once but under ten times. J is TRBJ2-5 and V is TRBV10-3; 9 bases fit TRBD2. Germline V gene data show CDR1 as ENHRY and CDR2 as SYGVKD. The length of the CDR3 is 16 residues. V gave up 0 bases and J gave up 3 bases; unmatched junction bases: 5. The CDR3 reads CAISESPSSGKETQYF. DNA of the CDR3: TGTGCCATCAGTGAGTCTCCGTCTAGCGGGAAAGAGACCCAGTACTTC.

Many counts were recorded for this clonotype. The CDR3 here is CASSHYVGVGGYTF. The CDR3 bases are TGCGCCAGCAGCCACTATGTAGGAGTGGGCGGCTACACCTTC. This chain joins TRBV4-1 and TRBJ1-2; the D is unclear. This CDR3 spans 14 amino acids. V was trimmed by 3 bases and J by 8 bases, leaving 16 bases between them. CDR1 is MGHRA, CDR2 YSYEKL, per germline.

The CDR3 DNA is TGTGCCAGCAAAGAAGAGACGGGACTAGCGGGAGATAAAGCCGGGGAGCTGTTTTTT. Protein sequence: CASKEETGLAGDKAGELFF. The rearrangement links TRBV6-1 to TRBJ2-2, with 14 bases identical to TRBD2. This CDR3 region has 19 residues. CDR1 and CDR2 (germline): MNHNS, SASEGT. After removal of 7 bases from V and 6 bases from J, the junction contained 16 bases not matched to a gene.

This clonotype turned up a few times. The chain employs TRBV7-8 and TRBJ1-4, with D hard to call. The CDR3 has 16 residues. V lost 6 bases to trimming and J lost 7 bases, with 21 bases between them. The germline gives CDR1 SGHVS, CDR2 FQNEAQ. CDR3 DNA: TGTGCCAGCAGTATACGCCGGACTTTACGAGGTGAAAAACTGTTTTTT. It translates to CASSIRRTLRGEKLFF.

A few counts support this clonotype. This sequence joins TRBV15 and TRBJ2-1, with TRBD1 matching over 7 bases. The CDR3 is 14 amino acids. Germline CDR1 LNHNV, CDR2 YYDKDF (reference sequence). The V and J ends lost 0 bases and 6 bases, in that order; junction bases with no gene match: 2. The CDR3 spells CATSRDPGGNEQFF. The DNA for the CDR3 is TGTGCCACCAGCAGAGATCCAGGGGGCAATGAGCAGTTCTTC. Using reference TRBV15 and TRBJ2-1 for the parts outside the CDR3, the full variable domain is DAMVIQNPRYQVTQFGKPVTLSCSQTLNHNVMYWYQQKSSQAPKLLFHYYDKDFNNEADTPDNFQSRRPNTSFCFLDIRSPGLGDTAMYLCATSRDPGGNEQFFGPGTRLTVL.

This clonotype appeared many times. The CDR3 region has the DNA TGTGCCAGCAGCTTAGATGCAGCCGGCTACACCTTC. This codes for CASSLDAAGYTF. This chain connects TRBV7-2 to TRBJ1-2; unclear D gene. CDR1 and CDR2 from the germline V gene are SGHTA and FQGNSA. V lost 1 base and J 8 bases, leaving 8 bases between the germline ends. The CDR3 totals 12 residues.

This chain connects TRBV5-3 to TRBJ2-3; TRBD2 aligns across 8 bases. Being an ORF, TRBV5-3 has a function that is uncertain. V was pared by 8 bases and J by 7 bases, with 18 bases of the junction left unmatched. The CDR3 runs to 16 residues. CDR3 DNA: TGTGCCAGCAGCCCCCCCCAGACGGGAGGGCCAAATACGCAGTATTTT. The encoded protein is CASSPPQTGGPNTQYF.

V gene TRBV20-1 combines with J gene TRBJ2-1; D not certain. This CDR3 is built from 13 residues. Trimming stripped 4 bases from V and 4 bases from J, with 11 bases between. Germline CDR1 is DFQATT and CDR2 is SNEGSKA (reference sequence). The CDR3, as DNA: TGCAGTGCTACTGCCGGCTATTACAATGAGCAGTTCTTC. Its protein product is CSATAGYYNEQFF.

This clonotype was recorded a few times. The chain couples TRBV7-2 to TRBJ1-3; D not certain. The CDR3 is 17 residues long. Germline-derived CDR1 and CDR2 are SGHTA and FQGNSA. The V gene lost 0 bases and the J gene lost 0 bases, with 12 bases spanning the gap. The CDR3 here is CASSLARSRFSGNTIYF. The CDR3 region has the DNA TGTGCCAGCAGCTTAGCGCGCAGCCGGTTCTCTGGAAACACCATATATTTT.

This clonotype was detected a few times. This rearrangement joins TRBV12-3 or TRBV12-4 to TRBJ2-7; TRBD2 matches 12 bases. V trimming: 7 bases; J trimming: 5 bases; junction bases outside the gene matches: 9. This CDR3 has 15 residues. CDR3 region: CASTTLTSGRDEQYF. The DNA of the CDR3 is TGTGCCAGCACCACTCTGACTAGCGGGAGAGACGAGCAGTACTTC.

The gene calls are TRBV28 and TRBJ2-7; the D is unclear. The V gene's germline CDR1 is MDHEN and CDR2 SYDVKM. Trimming shortened V by 1 base and J by 5 bases, and 12 bases separated the two germline ends. The CDR3 contains 14 residues. As DNA, the CDR3 is TGTGCCAGCAGTTTATCAGGCGCGAACCACGAGCAGTACTTC. Protein product: CASSLSGANHEQYF.

This chain joins TRBV7-9 and TRBJ1-4; possible D gene TRBD1, 6 bases. Trimming took off 5 bases at V and 0 bases at J, with 16 bases between the two ends. The CDR3 contains 17 residues. CDR1 is SEHNR, CDR2 FQNEAQ, per germline (reference sequence). This CDR3 reads CASSTGQKRTTNEKLFF. CDR3 in DNA: TGTGCCAGCAGCACCGGACAGAAGCGGACAACTAATGAAAAACTGTTTTTT. Based on the CDR3 plus reference TRBV7-9 and TRBJ1-4, the full variable domain is DTGVSQNPRHKITKRGQNVTFRCDPISEHNRLYWYRQTLGQGPEFLTYFQNEAQLEKSRLLSDRFSAERPKGSFSTLEIQRTEQGDSAMYLCASSTGQKRTTNEKLFFGSGTQLSVL.